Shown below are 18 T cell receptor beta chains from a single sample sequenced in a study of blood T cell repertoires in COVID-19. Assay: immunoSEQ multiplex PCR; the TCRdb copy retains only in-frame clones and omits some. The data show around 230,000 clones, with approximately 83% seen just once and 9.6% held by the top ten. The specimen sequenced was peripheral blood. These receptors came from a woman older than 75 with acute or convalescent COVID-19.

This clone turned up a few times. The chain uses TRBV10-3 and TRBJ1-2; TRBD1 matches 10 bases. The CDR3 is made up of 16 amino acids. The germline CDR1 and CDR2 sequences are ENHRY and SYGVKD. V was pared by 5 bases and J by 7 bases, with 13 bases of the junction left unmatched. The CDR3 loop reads CAISPQLTGGAIGYTF. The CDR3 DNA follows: TGTGCCATCAGTCCACAACTGACAGGGGGCGCGATTGGCTACACCTTC.

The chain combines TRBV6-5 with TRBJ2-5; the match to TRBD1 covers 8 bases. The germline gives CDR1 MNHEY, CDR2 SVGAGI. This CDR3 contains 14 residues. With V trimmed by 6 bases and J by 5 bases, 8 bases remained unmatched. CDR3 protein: CASRKQGEGETQYF. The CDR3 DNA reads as TGTGCCAGCAGAAAACAGGGGGAAGGGGAGACCCAGTACTTC.

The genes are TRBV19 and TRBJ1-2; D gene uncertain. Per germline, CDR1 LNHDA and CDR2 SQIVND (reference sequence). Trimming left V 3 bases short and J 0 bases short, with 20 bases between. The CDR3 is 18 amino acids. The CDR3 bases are TGTGCCAGTAGTATTATGGACTTCTCCACCCCCGCTAACTATGGCTACACCTTC. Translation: CASSIMDFSTPANYGYTF. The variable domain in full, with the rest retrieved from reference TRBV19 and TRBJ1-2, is DGGITQSPKYLFRKEGQNVTLSCEQNLNHDAMYWYRQDPGQGLRLIYYSQIVNDFQKGDIAEGYSVSREKKESFPLTVTSAQKNPTAFYLCASSIMDFSTPANYGYTFGSGTRLTVV.

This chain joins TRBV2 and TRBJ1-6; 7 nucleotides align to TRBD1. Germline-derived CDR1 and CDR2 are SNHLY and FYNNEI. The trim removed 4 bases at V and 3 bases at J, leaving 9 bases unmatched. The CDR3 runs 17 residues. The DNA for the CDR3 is TGTGCCAGCAGTGGGGGGCGACAGGGAGTCTATAATTCACCCCTCCACTTT. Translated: CASSGGRQGVYNSPLHF.

The CDR3 sequence is CASSAADTQYF. CDR3 nucleotide sequence: TGCGCCAGCAGTGCCGCAGATACGCAGTATTTT. The rearrangement joins TRBV10-1 to TRBJ2-3, with D uncertain. Trimming stripped 4 bases from V and 4 bases from J, with 3 bases between. The CDR3 has 11 amino acids. Germline assignment: CDR1 WNHNN and CDR2 SYGVQD (reference sequence).

The CDR3 protein is CASSSLTSDPTGNEQFF. The CDR3 coding sequence is TGTGCCAGCAGCTCTTTGACTAGCGATCCTACGGGCAATGAGCAGTTCTTC. This chain connects TRBV5-6 to TRBJ2-1; 8 bases align to TRBD2. Germline V gene lookup returns CDR1 SGHDT and CDR2 YYEEEE. The CDR3 runs 17 residues. Unmatched junction bases numbered 14, after V lost 3 bases and J lost 6 bases.

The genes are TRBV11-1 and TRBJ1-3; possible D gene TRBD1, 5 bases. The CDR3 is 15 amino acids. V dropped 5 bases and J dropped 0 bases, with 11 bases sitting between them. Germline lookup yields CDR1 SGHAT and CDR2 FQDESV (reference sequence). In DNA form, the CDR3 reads TGTGCCAGCAGCACCGGGACTTACTCTGGAAACACCATATATTTT. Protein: CASSTGTYSGNTIYF.

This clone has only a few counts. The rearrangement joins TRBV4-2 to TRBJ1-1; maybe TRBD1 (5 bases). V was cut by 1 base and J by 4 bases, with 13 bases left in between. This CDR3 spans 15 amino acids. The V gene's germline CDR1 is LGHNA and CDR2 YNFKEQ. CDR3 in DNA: TGTGCCAGCAGCCAAGGTGCGGGGCGGTCCACTGAAGCTTTCTTT. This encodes CASSQGAGRSTEAFF.

The CDR3 reads CASSYNGQAPSYEQYF. The CDR3 DNA sequence: TGTGCCAGCAGTTACAACGGACAGGCTCCCTCCTACGAGCAGTACTTC. The rearrangement uses TRBV6-6 and TRBJ2-7; 7 positions agree with TRBD1. Trimming took 2 bases from V and 0 from J; bases not matched to a gene: 7. The CDR3 loop spans 16 amino acids. Germline CDR1 and CDR2: MNHNY and SVGAGI (reference sequence).

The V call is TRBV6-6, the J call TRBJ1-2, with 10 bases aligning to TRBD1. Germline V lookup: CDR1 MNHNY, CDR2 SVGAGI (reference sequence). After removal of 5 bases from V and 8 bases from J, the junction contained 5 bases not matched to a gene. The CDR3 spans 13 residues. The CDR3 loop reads CASSGGTGVGYTF. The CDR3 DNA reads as TGTGCCAGCAGTGGTGGGACAGGGGTCGGCTACACCTTC.

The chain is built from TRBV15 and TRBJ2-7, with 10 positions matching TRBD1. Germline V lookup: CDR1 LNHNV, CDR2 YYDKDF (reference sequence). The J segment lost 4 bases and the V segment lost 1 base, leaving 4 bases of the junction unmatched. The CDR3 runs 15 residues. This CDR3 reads CATSRARQGAYEQYF. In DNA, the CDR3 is TGTGCCACCAGCAGAGCTAGACAGGGGGCTTACGAGCAGTACTTC. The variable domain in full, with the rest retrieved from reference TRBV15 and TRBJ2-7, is DAMVIQNPRYQVTQFGKPVTLSCSQTLNHNVMYWYQQKSSQAPKLLFHYYDKDFNNEADTPDNFQSRRPNTSFCFLDIRSPGLGDTAMYLCATSRARQGAYEQYFGPGTRLTVT.

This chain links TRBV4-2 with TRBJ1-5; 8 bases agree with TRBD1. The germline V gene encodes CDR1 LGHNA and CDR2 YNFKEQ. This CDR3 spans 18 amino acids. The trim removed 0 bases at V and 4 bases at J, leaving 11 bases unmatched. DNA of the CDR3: TGTGCCAGCAGCCAAGATCAAGGGAGGACAGGGACAAATCAGCCCCAGCATTTT. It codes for CASSQDQGRTGTNQPQHF.

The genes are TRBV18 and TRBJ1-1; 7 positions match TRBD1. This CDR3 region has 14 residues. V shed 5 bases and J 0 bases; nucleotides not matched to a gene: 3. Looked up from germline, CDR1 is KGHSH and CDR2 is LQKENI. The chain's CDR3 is CASSAGTVNTEAFF. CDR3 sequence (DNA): TGTGCCAGCTCAGCAGGGACAGTGAACACTGAAGCTTTCTTT.

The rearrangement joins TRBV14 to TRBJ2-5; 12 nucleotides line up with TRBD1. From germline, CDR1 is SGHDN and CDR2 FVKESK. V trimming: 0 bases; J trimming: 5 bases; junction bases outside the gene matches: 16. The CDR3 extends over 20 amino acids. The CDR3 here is CASSQDLGTGGAGVWETQYF. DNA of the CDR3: TGTGCCAGCAGCCAAGATCTAGGGACAGGGGGCGCCGGTGTGTGGGAGACCCAGTACTTC.

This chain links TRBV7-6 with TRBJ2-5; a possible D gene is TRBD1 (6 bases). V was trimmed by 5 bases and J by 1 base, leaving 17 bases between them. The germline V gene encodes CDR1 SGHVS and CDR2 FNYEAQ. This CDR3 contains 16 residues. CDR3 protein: CASSPTGWPFQETQYF. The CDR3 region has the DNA TGTGCCAGCAGCCCCACAGGGTGGCCCTTCCAAGAGACCCAGTACTTC.

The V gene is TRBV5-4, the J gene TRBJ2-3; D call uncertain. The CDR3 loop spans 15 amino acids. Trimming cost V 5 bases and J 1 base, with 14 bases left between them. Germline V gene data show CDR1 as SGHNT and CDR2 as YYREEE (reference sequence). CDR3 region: CASSRVAGGTDTQYF. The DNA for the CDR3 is TGTGCCAGCAGTCGGGTAGCTGGAGGCACAGATACGCAGTATTTT.

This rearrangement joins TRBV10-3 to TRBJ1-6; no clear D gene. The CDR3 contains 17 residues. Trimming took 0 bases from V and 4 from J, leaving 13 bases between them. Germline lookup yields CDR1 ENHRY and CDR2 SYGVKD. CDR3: CAISESFTQAYNSPLHF. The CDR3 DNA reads TGTGCCATCAGTGAGTCATTCACTCAGGCATATAATTCACCCCTCCACTTT.

The CDR3 nucleotides read TGTGCCAGCAGCCAAGATCGACTAGCGGGGACCTTTACATCGCAGTATTTT. It yields the protein CASSQDRLAGTFTSQYF. This chain uses TRBV4-2 with TRBJ2-3; TRBD2 agrees at 11 bases. This CDR3 comprises 17 residues. The V gene end was trimmed by 0 bases and the J gene end by 10 bases; junction bases not matched to a gene: 12. Germline loops: CDR1 LGHNA, CDR2 YNFKEQ.